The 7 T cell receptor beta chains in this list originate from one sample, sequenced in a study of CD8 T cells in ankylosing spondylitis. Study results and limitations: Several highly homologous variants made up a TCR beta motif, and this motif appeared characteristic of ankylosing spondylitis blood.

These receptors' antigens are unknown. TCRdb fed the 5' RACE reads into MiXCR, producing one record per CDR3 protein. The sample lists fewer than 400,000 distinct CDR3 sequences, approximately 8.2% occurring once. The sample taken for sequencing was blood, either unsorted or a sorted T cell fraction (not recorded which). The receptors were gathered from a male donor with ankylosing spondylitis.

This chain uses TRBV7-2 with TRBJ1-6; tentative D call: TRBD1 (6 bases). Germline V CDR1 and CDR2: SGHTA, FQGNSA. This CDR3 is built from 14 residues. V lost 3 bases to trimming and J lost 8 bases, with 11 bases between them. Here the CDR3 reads CASSLTGLDSPLHF. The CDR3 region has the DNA TGTGCCAGCAGCTTGACAGGCTTGGATTCACCCCTCCACTTT.

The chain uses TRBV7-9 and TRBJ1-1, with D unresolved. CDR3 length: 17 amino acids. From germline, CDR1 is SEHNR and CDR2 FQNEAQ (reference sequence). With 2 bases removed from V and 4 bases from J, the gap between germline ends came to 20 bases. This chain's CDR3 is CASSLSAGYSMSTEAFF. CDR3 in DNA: TGTGCCAGCAGCTTAAGCGCGGGGTATTCGATGAGCACTGAAGCTTTCTTT.

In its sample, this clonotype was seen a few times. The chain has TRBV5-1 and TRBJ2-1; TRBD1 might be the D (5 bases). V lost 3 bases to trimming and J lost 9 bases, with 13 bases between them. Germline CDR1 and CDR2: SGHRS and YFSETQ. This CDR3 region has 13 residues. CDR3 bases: TGCGCCAGCAGCTCACAGGATATTCGTGAGCAGTTCTTC. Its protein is CASSSQDIREQFF.

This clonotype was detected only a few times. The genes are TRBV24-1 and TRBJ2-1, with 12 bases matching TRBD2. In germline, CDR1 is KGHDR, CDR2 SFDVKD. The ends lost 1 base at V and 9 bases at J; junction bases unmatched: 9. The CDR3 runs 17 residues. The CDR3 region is CATSDFGLAGRVGEQFF. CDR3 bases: TGTGCCACCAGTGATTTCGGACTAGCGGGAAGGGTGGGTGAGCAGTTCTTC.

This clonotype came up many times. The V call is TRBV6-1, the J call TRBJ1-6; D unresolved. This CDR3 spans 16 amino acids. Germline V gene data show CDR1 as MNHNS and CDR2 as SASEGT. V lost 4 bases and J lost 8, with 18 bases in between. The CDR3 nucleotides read TGTGCCAGCAGTGCTTCGCCGGGCTTAACCGATTCACCCCTCCACTTT. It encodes CASSASPGLTDSPLHF.

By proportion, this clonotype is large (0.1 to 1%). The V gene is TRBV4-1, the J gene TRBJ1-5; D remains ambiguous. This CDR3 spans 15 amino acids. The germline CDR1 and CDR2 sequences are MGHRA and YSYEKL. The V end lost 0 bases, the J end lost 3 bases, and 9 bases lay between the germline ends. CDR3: CASSQEGSPNQPQHF. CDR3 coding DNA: TGCGCCAGCAGCCAAGAGGGCAGCCCCAATCAGCCCCAGCATTTT.

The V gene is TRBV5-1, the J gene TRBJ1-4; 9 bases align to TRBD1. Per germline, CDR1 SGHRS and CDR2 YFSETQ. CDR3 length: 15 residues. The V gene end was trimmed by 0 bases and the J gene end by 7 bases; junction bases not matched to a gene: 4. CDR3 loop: CASSLAETGGEKLFF. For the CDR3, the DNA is TGCGCCAGCAGCTTGGCCGAGACAGGGGGTGAAAAACTGTTTTTT.